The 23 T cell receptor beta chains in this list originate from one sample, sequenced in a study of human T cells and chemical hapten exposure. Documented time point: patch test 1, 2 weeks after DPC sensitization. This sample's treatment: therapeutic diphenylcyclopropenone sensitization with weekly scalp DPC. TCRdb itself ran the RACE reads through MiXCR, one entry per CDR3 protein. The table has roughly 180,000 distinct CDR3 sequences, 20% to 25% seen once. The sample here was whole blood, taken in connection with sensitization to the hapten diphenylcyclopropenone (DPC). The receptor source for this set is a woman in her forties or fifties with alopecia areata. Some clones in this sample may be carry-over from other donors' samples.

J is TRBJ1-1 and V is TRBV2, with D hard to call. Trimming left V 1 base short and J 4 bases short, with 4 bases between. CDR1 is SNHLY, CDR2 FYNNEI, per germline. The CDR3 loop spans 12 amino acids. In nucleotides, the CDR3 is TGTGCCAGCAGTGAAGGGTTCACTGAAGCTTTCTTT. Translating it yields CASSEGFTEAFF.

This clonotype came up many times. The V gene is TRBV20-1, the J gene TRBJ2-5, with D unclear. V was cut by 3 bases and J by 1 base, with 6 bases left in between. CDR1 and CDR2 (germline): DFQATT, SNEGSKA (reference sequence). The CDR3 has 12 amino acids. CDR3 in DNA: TGCAGTGCTAGTGGCAGCCAAGAGACCCAGTACTTC. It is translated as CSASGSQETQYF.

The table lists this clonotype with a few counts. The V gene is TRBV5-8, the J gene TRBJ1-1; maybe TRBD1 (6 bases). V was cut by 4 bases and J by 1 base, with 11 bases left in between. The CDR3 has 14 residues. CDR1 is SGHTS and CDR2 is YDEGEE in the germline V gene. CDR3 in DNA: TGTGCCAGCAGCATGCAGGGGAGGAACACTGAAGCTTTCTTT. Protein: CASSMQGRNTEAFF.

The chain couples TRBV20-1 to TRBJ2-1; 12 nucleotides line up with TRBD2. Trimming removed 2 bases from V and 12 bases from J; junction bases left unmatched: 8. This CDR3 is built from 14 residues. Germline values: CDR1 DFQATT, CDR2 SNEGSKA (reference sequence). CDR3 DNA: TGCAGTGCTAGAAAGAGACTAGCGGGAGATTGGCAGTTCTTC. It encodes CSARKRLAGDWQFF.

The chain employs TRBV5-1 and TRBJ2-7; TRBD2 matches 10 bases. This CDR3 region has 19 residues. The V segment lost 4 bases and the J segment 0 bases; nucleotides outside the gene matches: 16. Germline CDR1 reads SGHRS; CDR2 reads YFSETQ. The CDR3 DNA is TGCGCCAGCAGCATCACTAGCGGGAACCACCTCTTTAGCTCCTACGAGCAGTACTTC. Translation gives CASSITSGNHLFSSYEQYF.

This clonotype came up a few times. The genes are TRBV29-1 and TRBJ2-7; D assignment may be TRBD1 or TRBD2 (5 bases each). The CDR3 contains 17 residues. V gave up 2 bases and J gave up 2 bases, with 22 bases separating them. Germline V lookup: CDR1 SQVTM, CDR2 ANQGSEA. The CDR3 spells CSVEWVGPGATTYEQYF. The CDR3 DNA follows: TGCAGCGTTGAATGGGTGGGCCCCGGGGCTACGACCTACGAGCAGTACTTC.

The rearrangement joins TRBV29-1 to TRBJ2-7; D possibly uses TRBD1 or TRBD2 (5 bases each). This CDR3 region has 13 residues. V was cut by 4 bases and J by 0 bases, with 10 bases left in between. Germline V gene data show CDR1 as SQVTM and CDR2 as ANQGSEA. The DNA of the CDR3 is TGCAGCGTTGGCGCAGGGACCTCCTACGAGCAGTACTTC. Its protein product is CSVGAGTSYEQYF.

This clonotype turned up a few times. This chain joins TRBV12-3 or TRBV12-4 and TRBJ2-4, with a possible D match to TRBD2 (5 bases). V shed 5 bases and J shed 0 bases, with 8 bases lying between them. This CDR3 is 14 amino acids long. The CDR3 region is CASSRAGAKNIQYF. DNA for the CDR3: TGTGCCAGCAGTCGCGCGGGAGCCAAAAACATTCAGTACTTC.

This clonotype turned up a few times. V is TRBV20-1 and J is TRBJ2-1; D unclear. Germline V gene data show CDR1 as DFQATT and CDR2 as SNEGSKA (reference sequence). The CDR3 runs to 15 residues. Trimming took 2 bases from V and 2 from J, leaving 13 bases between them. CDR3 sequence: CSARPSKGPYNEQFF. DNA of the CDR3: TGCAGTGCTAGACCCTCGAAGGGCCCCTACAATGAGCAGTTCTTC.

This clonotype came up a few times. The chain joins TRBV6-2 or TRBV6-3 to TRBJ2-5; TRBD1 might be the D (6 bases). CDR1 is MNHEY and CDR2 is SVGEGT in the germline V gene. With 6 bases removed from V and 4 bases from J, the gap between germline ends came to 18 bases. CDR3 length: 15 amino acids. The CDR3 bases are TGTGCCAGCAGCCCTACCAGGGGAGCAGGAGAGACCCAGTACTTC. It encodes CASSPTRGAGETQYF.

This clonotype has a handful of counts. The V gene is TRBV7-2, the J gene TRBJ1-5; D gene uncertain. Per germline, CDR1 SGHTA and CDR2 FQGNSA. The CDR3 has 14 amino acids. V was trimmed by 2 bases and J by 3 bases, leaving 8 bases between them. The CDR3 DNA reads TGTGCCAGCAGCTTAAGCGTAACCAATCAGCCCCAGCATTTT. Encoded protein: CASSLSVTNQPQHF.

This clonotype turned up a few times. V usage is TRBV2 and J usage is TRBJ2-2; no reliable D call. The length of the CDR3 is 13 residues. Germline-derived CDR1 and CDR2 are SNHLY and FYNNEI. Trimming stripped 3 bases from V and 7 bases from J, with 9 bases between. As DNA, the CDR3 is TGTGCCAGCAGTGATCGTAGGAACGGGGAGCTGTTTTTT. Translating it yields CASSDRRNGELFF.

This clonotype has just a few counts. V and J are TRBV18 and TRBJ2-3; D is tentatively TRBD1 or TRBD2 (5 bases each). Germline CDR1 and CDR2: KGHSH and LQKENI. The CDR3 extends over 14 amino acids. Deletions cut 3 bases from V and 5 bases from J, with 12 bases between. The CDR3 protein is CASSPNTRGDTQYF. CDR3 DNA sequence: TGTGCCAGCTCACCTAATACTAGGGGAGATACGCAGTATTTT.

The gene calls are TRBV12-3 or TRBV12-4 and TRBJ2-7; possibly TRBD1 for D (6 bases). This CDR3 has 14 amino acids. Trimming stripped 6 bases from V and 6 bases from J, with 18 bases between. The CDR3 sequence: CASSLGTSNSEQYF. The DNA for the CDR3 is TGTGCCAGCAGCCTCGGGACATCTAATTCCGAGCAGTACTTC.

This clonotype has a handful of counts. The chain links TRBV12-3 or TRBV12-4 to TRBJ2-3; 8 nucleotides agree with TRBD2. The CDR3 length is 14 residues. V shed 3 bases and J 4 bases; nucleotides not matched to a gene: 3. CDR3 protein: CASSFSGSPDTQYF. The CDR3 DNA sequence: TGTGCCAGCAGTTTCAGCGGGAGCCCAGATACGCAGTATTTT.

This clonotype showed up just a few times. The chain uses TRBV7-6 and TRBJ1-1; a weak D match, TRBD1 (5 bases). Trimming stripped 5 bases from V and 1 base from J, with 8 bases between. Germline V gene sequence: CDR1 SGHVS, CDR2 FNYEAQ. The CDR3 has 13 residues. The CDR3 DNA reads TGTGCCAGCAGCCAGGACACGAACACTGAAGCTTTCTTT. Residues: CASSQDTNTEAFF. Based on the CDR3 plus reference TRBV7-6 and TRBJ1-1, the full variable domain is GAGVSQSPRYKVTKRGQDVALRCDPISGHVSLYWYRQALGQGPEFLTYFNYEAQQDKSGLPNDRFSAERPEGSISTLTIQRTEQRDSAMYRCASSQDTNTEAFFGQGTRLTVV.

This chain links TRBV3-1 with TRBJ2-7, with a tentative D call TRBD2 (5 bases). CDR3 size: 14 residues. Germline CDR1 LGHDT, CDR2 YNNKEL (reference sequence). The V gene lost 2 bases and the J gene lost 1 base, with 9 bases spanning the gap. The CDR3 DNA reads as TGTGCCAGCAGCCAAAGCGGCCGATCCTACGAGCAGTACTTC. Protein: CASSQSGRSYEQYF.

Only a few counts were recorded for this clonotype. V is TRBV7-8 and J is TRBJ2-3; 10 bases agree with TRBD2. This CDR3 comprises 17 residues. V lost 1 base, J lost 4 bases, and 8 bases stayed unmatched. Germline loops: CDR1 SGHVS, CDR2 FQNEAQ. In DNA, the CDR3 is TGTGCCAGCAGCTTAGTGGCTAGCGGGAGCCGCCCAGATACGCAGTATTTT. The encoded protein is CASSLVASGSRPDTQYF. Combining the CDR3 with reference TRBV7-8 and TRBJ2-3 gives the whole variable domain GAGVSQSPRYKVAKRGQDVALRCDPISGHVSLFWYQQALGQGPEFLTYFQNEAQLDKSGLPSDRFFAERPEGSVSTLKIQRTQQEDSAVYLCASSLVASGSRPDTQYFGPGTRLTVL.

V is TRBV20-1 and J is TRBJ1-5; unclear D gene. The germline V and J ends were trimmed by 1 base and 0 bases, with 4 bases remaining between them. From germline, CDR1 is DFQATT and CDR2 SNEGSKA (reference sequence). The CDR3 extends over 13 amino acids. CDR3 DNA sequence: TGCAGTGCTAGAGGCGGTAGCAATCAGCCCCAGCATTTT. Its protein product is CSARGGSNQPQHF.

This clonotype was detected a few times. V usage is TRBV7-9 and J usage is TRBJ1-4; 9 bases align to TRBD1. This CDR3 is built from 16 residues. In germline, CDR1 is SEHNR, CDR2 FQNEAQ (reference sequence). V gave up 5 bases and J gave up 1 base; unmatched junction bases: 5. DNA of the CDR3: TGTGCCAGCAGCACGGGACAGGGAGGAACTAATGAAAAACTGTTTTTT. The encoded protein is CASSTGQGGTNEKLFF. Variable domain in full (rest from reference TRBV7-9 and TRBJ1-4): DTGVSQNPRHKITKRGQNVTFRCDPISEHNRLYWYRQTLGQGPEFLTYFQNEAQLEKSRLLSDRFSAERPKGSFSTLEIQRTEQGDSAMYLCASSTGQGGTNEKLFFGSGTQLSVL.

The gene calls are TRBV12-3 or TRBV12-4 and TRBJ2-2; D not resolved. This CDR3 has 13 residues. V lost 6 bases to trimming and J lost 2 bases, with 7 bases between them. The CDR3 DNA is TGTGCCAGCAGCACGCTTAACACCGGGGAGCTGTTTTTT. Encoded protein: CASSTLNTGELFF.

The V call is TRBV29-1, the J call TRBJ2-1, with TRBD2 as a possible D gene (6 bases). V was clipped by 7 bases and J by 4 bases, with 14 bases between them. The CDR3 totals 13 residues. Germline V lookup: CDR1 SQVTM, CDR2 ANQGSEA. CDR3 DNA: TGCAGCGCTCCAATAGCGGATTACAATGAGCAGTTCTTC. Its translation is CSAPIADYNEQFF.

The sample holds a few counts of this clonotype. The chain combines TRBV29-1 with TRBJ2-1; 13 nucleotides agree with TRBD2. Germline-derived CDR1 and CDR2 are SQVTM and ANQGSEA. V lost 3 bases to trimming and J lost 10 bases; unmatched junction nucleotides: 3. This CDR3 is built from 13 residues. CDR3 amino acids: CSVDTSGGGEQFF. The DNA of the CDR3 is TGCAGCGTTGACACTAGCGGGGGGGGAGAGCAGTTCTTC.